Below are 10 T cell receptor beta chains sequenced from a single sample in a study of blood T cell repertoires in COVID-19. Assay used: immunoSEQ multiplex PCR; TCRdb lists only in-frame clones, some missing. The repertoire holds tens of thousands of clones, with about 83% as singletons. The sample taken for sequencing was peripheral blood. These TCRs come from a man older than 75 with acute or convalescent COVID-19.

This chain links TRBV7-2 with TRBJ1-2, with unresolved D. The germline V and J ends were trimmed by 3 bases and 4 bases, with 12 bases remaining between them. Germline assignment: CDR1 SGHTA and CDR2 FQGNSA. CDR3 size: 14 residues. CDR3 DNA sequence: TGTGCCAGCAGCTTGACCAACGGAGGCTATGGCTACACCTTC. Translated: CASSLTNGGYGYTF. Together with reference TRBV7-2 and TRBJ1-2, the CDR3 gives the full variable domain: GAGVSQSPSNKVTEKGKDVELRCDPISGHTALYWYRQSLGQGLEFLIYFQGNSAPDKSGLPSDRFSAERTGGSVSTLTIQRTQQEDSAVYLCASSLTNGGYGYTFGSGTRLTVV.

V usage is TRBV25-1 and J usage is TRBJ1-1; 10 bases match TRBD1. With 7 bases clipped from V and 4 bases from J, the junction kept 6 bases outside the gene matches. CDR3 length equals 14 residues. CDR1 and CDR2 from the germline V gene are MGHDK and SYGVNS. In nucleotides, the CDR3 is TGTGCCAGCATGAGGACAGGGGGGATCACTGAAGCTTTCTTT. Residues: CASMRTGGITEAFF.

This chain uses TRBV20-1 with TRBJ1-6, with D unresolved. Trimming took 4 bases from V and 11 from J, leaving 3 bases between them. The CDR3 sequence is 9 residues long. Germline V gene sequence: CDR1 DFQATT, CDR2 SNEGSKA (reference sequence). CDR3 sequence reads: CSANTPLHF. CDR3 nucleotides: TGCAGTGCTAACACACCCCTCCACTTT.

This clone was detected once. In DNA form, the CDR3 reads TGTGCCTGGAGTGTACCGTACAGGGGGAGCGAAAAACTGTTTTTT. Its translation: CAWSVPYRGSEKLFF. The V and J genes are TRBV30 and TRBJ1-4; 8 nucleotides match TRBD1. Germline values: CDR1 GTSNPN, CDR2 SVGIG (reference sequence). V shed 0 bases and J 8 bases; nucleotides not matched to a gene: 8. The CDR3 sequence is 15 residues long. The entire variable domain, with the rest obtained from reference TRBV30 and TRBJ1-4, is as follows: SQTIHQWPATLVQPVGSPLSLECTVEGTSNPNLYWYRQAAGRGLQLLFYSVGIGQISSEVPQNLSASRPQDRQFILSSKKLLLSDSGFYLCAWSVPYRGSEKLFFGSGTQLSVL.

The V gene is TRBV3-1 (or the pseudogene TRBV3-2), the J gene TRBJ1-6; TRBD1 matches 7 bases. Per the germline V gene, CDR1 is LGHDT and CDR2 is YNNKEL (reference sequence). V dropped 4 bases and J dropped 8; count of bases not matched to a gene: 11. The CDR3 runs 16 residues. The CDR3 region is CASSLDRLRDHSPLHF. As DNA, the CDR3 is TGTGCCAGCAGCCTGGACAGGCTCAGGGACCATTCACCCCTCCACTTT.

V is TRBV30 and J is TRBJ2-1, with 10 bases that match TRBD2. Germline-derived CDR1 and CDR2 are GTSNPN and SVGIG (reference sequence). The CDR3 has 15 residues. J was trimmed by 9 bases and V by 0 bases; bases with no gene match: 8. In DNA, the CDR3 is TGTGCCTGGAGTGTAGGGAGCGGGGGGGCAGGTGAGCAGTTCTTC. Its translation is CAWSVGSGGAGEQFF.

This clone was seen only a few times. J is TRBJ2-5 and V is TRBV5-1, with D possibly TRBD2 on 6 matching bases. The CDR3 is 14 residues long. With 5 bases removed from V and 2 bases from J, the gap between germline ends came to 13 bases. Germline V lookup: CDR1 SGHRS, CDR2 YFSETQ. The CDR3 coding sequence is TGCGCCAGCAGGTCGACTAGTGGGCAAGAGACCCAGTACTTC. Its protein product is CASRSTSGQETQYF.

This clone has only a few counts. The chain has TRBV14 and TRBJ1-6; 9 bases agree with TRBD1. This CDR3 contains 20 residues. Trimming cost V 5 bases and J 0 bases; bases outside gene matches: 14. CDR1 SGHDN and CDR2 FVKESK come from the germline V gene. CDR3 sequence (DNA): TGTGCCAGCAGCTTAAACCAGGGACAGGGCCGAAGCTCCTATAATTCACCCCTCCACTTT. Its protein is CASSLNQGQGRSSYNSPLHF.

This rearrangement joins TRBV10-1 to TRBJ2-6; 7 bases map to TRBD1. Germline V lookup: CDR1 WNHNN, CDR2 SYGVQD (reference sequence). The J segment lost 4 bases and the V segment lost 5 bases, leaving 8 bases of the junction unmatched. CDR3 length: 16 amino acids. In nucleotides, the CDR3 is TGCGCCAGCAGTCCCGGGACAGTCTCCGGGGCCAACGTCCTGACTTTC. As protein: CASSPGTVSGANVLTF.

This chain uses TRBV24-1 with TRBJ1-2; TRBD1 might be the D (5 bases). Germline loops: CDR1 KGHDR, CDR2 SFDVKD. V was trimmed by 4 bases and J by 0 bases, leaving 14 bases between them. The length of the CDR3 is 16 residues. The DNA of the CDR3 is TGTGCCACCAGTGACCCCGCCGCACAGGCTAACTATGGCTACACCTTC. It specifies CATSDPAAQANYGYTF.